Shown below are 7 T cell receptor beta chains from a single sample sequenced in a study of blood T cell repertoires in COVID-19 (dated by TCRdb to 2020 to 2022). The library came from the immunoSEQ multiplex PCR assay. The immuneACCESS repertoire file appears here via TCRdb, limited to in-frame rearrangements. These files lack a portion of the clones; in checked studies, under half of the deficit traces to unresolved V genes, and the cause of the others is not known. This sample gives 410,000 or so clones in total; about 88% of them show up just once. Together, the top ten hold about 1.6% of the sample. Sequencing was performed on peripheral blood. The receptors come from a woman in her thirties or forties with COVID-19, enrolled during active disease.

The V gene is TRBV28, the J gene TRBJ2-7, with 7 nucleotides matching TRBD1. There are 13 residues in the CDR3. V trimming: 5 bases; J trimming: 4 bases; junction bases outside the gene matches: 5. Germline lookup yields CDR1 MDHEN and CDR2 SYDVKM. In DNA, the CDR3 is TGTGCCAGCAGTGATACAGGGGCATACGAGCAGTACTTC. Protein sequence: CASSDTGAYEQYF. Based on the CDR3 plus reference TRBV28 and TRBJ2-7, the full variable domain is DVKVTQSSRYLVKRTGEKVFLECVQDMDHENMFWYRQDPGLGLRLIYFSYDVKMKEKGDIPEGYSVSREKKERFSLILESASTNQTSMYLCASSDTGAYEQYFGPGTRLTVT.

V usage is TRBV4-3 and J usage is TRBJ2-7, with D possibly matching TRBD1 (6 bases). V dropped 3 bases and J dropped 0 bases, with 18 bases sitting between them. Germline CDR1 LGHNA, CDR2 YSLEER. CDR3 length: 17 amino acids. The CDR3: CASSHRPGTSSSYEQYF. Here the CDR3 DNA reads TGCGCCAGCAGCCACCGACCGGGGACATCGAGCTCCTACGAGCAGTACTTC.

The rearrangement links TRBV4-3 to TRBJ1-2, with D possibly being TRBD1 (5 bases). V shed 0 bases and J shed 11 bases, with 19 bases lying between them. The CDR3 totals 15 residues. Germline V gene sequence: CDR1 LGHNA, CDR2 YSLEER. The CDR3 spells CASSQERDGALGYTF. As DNA, the CDR3 is TGCGCCAGCAGCCAAGAGCGGGACGGTGCACTAGGTTACACCTTC.

This chain uses TRBV6-5 with TRBJ2-5, with D perhaps TRBD2 (5 bases). V was trimmed by 2 bases and J by 0 bases, leaving 7 bases between them. Germline V CDR1 and CDR2: MNHEY, SVGAGI. This CDR3 region has 14 residues. In nucleotides, the CDR3 is TGTGCCAGCAGTTACGACGGGGACCAAGAGACCCAGTACTTC. The encoded protein is CASSYDGDQETQYF.

V is TRBV7-9 and J is TRBJ1-4; possible D gene TRBD1, 6 bases. The ends were cut back, 5 bases at V and 5 bases at J, with 9 bases in the middle. Per the germline V gene, CDR1 is SEHNR and CDR2 is FQNEAQ (reference sequence). There are 13 residues in the CDR3. Written as DNA, the CDR3 is TGTGCCAGCAGCCGAGGGGGAAATGAAAAACTGTTTTTT. This encodes CASSRGGNEKLFF.

CDR3 loop: CASSLVGTGRNTQYF. The CDR3 region has the DNA TGTGCCAGCAGCTTAGTGGGGACAGGGCGAAATACGCAGTATTTT. This chain uses TRBV7-9 with TRBJ2-3; 9 nucleotides line up with TRBD1. V shed 1 base and J 7 bases; nucleotides not matched to a gene: 6. The CDR3 is made up of 15 amino acids. Germline V gene data show CDR1 as SEHNR and CDR2 as FQNEAQ (reference sequence).

The rearrangement links TRBV10-3 to TRBJ2-5, with D possibly TRBD2 on 5 matching bases. Trimming left V 8 bases short and J 0 bases short, with 10 bases between. The V gene's germline CDR1 is ENHRY and CDR2 SYGVKD. The CDR3 has 13 amino acids. The CDR3 region has the DNA TGTGCCATCGCCCGGGGAAACCAAGAGACCCAGTACTTC. Translated: CAIARGNQETQYF.